This T cell receptor (beta chain) originates from a study of spatial heterogeneity in lung cancer. The sample holds many counts of this clonotype. Time point denoted: blood at routine non-recurrence follow-up after resection. One entry per CDR3 protein results from TCRdb running MiXCR on the 5' RACE reads. There are 9,500 to 13,000 distinct CDR3 sequences in the sample; around 10% occur only once, and under 40% lies in the top ten. Trimming took off 4 bases at V and 2 bases at J, with 9 bases between the two ends. Germline V gene data show CDR1 as MNHEY and CDR2 as SVGAGI. The CDR3 has 15 residues. The gene calls are TRBV6-5 and TRBJ2-6, with D possibly TRBD2 on 6 matching bases. This TCR was recovered from a female donor with early-stage non-small cell lung cancer. The sequencing here drew on PBMCs, taken at follow-up. The CDR3 DNA is TGTGCCAGCAGTTTGGAGGGTGCTGGGGCCAACGTCCTGACTTTC. Translation: CASSLEGAGANVLTF.